This entry concerns a single TCR beta chain. These data belong to a study of shared clonotypes between healthy human individuals. CDR3 size: 19 residues. Germline V lookup: CDR1 SGHAT, CDR2 FQNNGV. V shed 1 base and J shed 8 bases, with 27 bases lying between them. The donors, healthy adults who were HIV-negative, had experienced no recent acute infections or vaccinations. As originally analysed: ImmunoSEQ gave junction-only sequences without quality scores, so filtering differed. The assay was immunoSEQ multiplex PCR, and TCRdb's table has in-frame clones only and misses some. Clone size and the V and J calls come from that table; the DNA yielded D and trimming. The sample has roughly 720,000 clones, 90% seen once; the top ten hold less than 40%.

The source of this sequence is a man aged 18 to 30 in good health. Some clones in this sample may be carry-over from other donors' samples. The chain couples TRBV11-2 to TRBJ2-1, with D uncertain. Sequenced: memory CD8+ T cells from PBMCs. Subset specified: CD45RO+ cells pooled with CCR7-negative TemRA cells. The CDR3 sequence is CASSLVGAGSRSVLDEQFF. DNA for the CDR3: TGTGCCAGCAGCTTAGTGGGTGCTGGGTCGAGATCGGTTCTGGATGAGCAGTTCTTC.